Detailed here is one T cell receptor beta chain. Its specificity is unknown. Repertoires were generated with immunoSEQ multiplex PCR, while TCRdb's copy carries only in-frame clones and drops some. Seen here are more than 95,000 clones, 90% observed once, and the top ten hold about 5%. This entry belongs to a study of T cell responses to AZD1222 COVID-19 vaccine. Study-level findings and limits: Among AZD1222 vaccinees, only 5 to 7 were seropositive at baseline.

V was trimmed by 9 bases and J by 7 bases, leaving 21 bases between them. The germline V gene encodes CDR1 MNHEY and CDR2 SVGAGI. The CDR3 is 15 amino acids. Sequences were derived from peripheral blood, sampled on day 0 of AZD1222 vaccination. The chain combines TRBV6-5 with TRBJ1-4; a weak D match, TRBD1 (6 bases). This clonotype was sampled from an adult in good health. CDR3 DNA sequence: TGTGCCAGTCAAAGGGGGGGGACGGGCCTTGAAAAACTGTTTTTT. Its translation is CASQRGGTGLEKLFF.